A selection of T cell receptor beta chains follows, all from one sample in a study of blood T cell dynamics during melanoma immunotherapy. The method was immunoSEQ multiplex PCR; TCRdb's version includes in-frame clones alone and lacks a portion of them. The top ten hold about 9.3% of the sample, which has fewer than 30,000 clones, approximately 80% seen once. Material: blood, obtained from a patient treated with checkpoint blockade. The source is a human donor with melanoma. Each CDR3 is given with its conserved first and last residue. The D gene is left open where the match is weak. Expanded clones are given a class, and other clones once, few, many or no size at all.

d_gene	v_gene	abundance	j_gene	CDR3nt	CDR3aa
TRBD1	TRBV5-3	once	TRBJ2-5	TGTGCCAGAAGCGCCGGACAGGGGAAGGGAGAGACCCAGTACTTC	CARSAGQGKGETQYF
.	TRBV10-3	.	TRBJ2-7	TGTGCCATCAGGGAACCGGGACGGGTGTACTTC	CAIREPGRVYF
TRBD2	TRBV5-1	.	TRBJ2-3	TGCGCCAGCAGCTTGGTGCTAGCGGGACTCACAGATACGCAGTATTTT	CASSLVLAGLTDTQYF
.	TRBV28	.	TRBJ2-3	TGTGCCAGCACCGAGGGGCCGGGGAGTTGGGATACGCAGTATTTT	CASTEGPGSWDTQYF
.	TRBV11-3	.	TRBJ2-7	TGTGCCAGCAAGCTTAAAGTACCGGCCTACGAGCAGTACTTC	CASKLKVPAYEQYF
TRBD1	TRBV7-7	.	TRBJ2-7	TGTGCTAGCAGCCCGGGACAGGGGGCTTACGAGCAGTACTTC	CASSPGQGAYEQYF
.	TRBV5-1	.	TRBJ2-7	TGCGCCAGCAGCTCCCCCTCCTACGAGCAGTACTTC	CASSSPSYEQYF
.	TRBV6-5	.	TRBJ1-3	TGTGCCAGCAGTTACTCAGGTGCTGGAAACACCATATATTTT	CASSYSGAGNTIYF
.	TRBV6-5	.	TRBJ2-1	TGTGCCAGCAGTCCCAGGACGGATTACAATGAGCAGTTCTTC	CASSPRTDYNEQFF
TRBD1	TRBV19	.	TRBJ1-5	TGTGCCAGTAGTAGCGGACAGGGTCTAGGTAGCAATCAGCCCCAGCATTTT	CASSSGQGLGSNQPQHF
.	TRBV6-5	.	TRBJ1-2	TGTGCCAGCAGTTACTCCCAAGGGGCAGTCTATGGCTACACCTTC	CASSYSQGAVYGYTF
.	TRBV30	.	TRBJ1-6	TGTGCCTGGACCCTCTTACAGGGATTGTCTTCACCCCTCCACTTT	CAWTLLQGLSSPLHF
.	TRBV15	.	TRBJ2-4	TGTGCCACCAGCAGAGCCGACAGAGTAAAAAACATTCAGTACTTC	CATSRADRVKNIQYF
.	TRBV7-2	.	TRBJ2-1	TGTGCCAGCAGCTTAGCCGGGTTCACGGGGAATGAGCAGTTCTTC	CASSLAGFTGNEQFF
.	TRBV4-1	.	TRBJ2-6	TGCGCCAGCAGCCAAGGCTGGGGGCCGTCCGCTGGGGCCAACGTCCTGACTTTC	CASSQGWGPSAGANVLTF
TRBD2	TRBV27	.	TRBJ2-1	TGTGCCAGCAGAGGGTTGGCTAGCGGGGACAATGAGCAGTTCTTC	CASRGLASGDNEQFF
.	TRBV20-1	.	TRBJ2-3	TGCAGTGCTTGGCGGACAGATACGCAGTATTTT	CSAWRTDTQYF
.	TRBV30	.	TRBJ1-5	TGTGCCTGGAGTGGTGGGGGGCGGCAGCCCCAGCATTTT	CAWSGGGRQPQHF
TRBD1	TRBV27	few	TRBJ1-1	TGTGCCAGCAGTTTAACGGCCAGGGGGGCCGCTTTCTTT	CASSLTARGAAFF
.	TRBV4-3	.	TRBJ2-3	TGCGCCAGCAGCCAAGGGGCCCCGTTAACTAGCACAGATACGCAGTATTTT	CASSQGAPLTSTDTQYF
.	TRBV19	.	TRBJ2-5	TGTGCCAGTAGTATTACCAGGGCAGAGACCCAGTACTTC	CASSITRAETQYF
TRBD2	TRBV4-2	.	TRBJ2-6	TGTGCCAGCAGCCAGAGGCTACTAGCGGGAGGTTCAGGGGCCAACGTCCTGACTTTC	CASSQRLLAGGSGANVLTF
TRBD1	TRBV30	once	TRBJ1-2	TGTGCCTGGAGTACGACAGGGAGGGGGGGCTACACCTTC	CAWSTTGRGGYTF
.	TRBV19	few	TRBJ1-5	TGTGCCAGTGCGACTATGGTGAATCAGCCCCAGCATTTT	CASATMVNQPQHF
.	TRBV7-2	.	TRBJ1-2	TGTGCCAGCAGCTTAGTGTGGTTGCAGGGGATGGGCTACACCTTC	CASSLVWLQGMGYTF
.	TRBV29-1	.	TRBJ2-6	TGCAGCGTAGTTGAGTTTGCTGGGGCCAACGTCCTGACTTTC	CSVVEFAGANVLTF
TRBD1	TRBV28	.	TRBJ1-2	TGTGCCAGCAGGCCCCAAACAGGGGCGGGCTATGGCTACACCTTC	CASRPQTGAGYGYTF
.	TRBV29-1	once	TRBJ1-2	TGCAGCGTTGAAAAATTGTACGGGGACGGCTACACCTTC	CSVEKLYGDGYTF
.	TRBV5-1	.	TRBJ1-1	TGCGCCAGCAGCCCTGTAGGGTACACTGAAGCTTTCTTT	CASSPVGYTEAFF
.	TRBV5-4	.	TRBJ1-4	TGTGCCAGCAGCTTAGGGGGGGTGAATGAAAAACTGTTTTTT	CASSLGGVNEKLFF
.	TRBV11-2	.	TRBJ2-1	TGTGCCAGCAGCTACCATGCGGGAAGCTCCTACAATGAGCAGTTCTTC	CASSYHAGSSYNEQFF
TRBD1	TRBV6-5	.	TRBJ1-2	TGTGCCAGCACTAAACAGGGGCTTGGCTACACCTTC	CASTKQGLGYTF
TRBD1	TRBV27	.	TRBJ2-3	TGTGCCAGCACCTCCGGGACAGCCAACCAGTACGATACGCAGTATTTT	CASTSGTANQYDTQYF
.	TRBV9	few	TRBJ1-1	TGTGCCAGCAGCGTACTAGGGAACACTGAAGCTTTCTTT	CASSVLGNTEAFF
.	TRBV1	.	TRBJ2-2	TGCACCAGCAGCCAAGGAGATGGCAGCGGGAACACCGGGGAGCTGTTTTTT	CTSSQGDGSGNTGELFF
.	TRBV2	.	TRBJ2-1	TGTGCCAGCAGTGAGACCCAGGGGAGCTCCAATGAGCAGTTCTTC	CASSETQGSSNEQFF
TRBD1	TRBV11-2	.	TRBJ1-4	TGTGCCAGCAGCTTAGCCCCGGGACAGATAAATGAAAAACTGTTTTTT	CASSLAPGQINEKLFF
TRBD1	TRBV29-1	.	TRBJ2-7	TGCAGCGGCGGACAGGGGTCGTACGAGCAGTACTTC	CSGGQGSYEQYF
TRBD2	TRBV6-1	.	TRBJ2-5	TGTGCCAGCAGTGAAGTCGGGGGGTATGGGACCCAGTACTTC	CASSEVGGYGTQYF
TRBD1	TRBV2	.	TRBJ1-5	TGTGCCAGCAGTCCGCAGGGGGCTCGGCAGCCCCAGCATTTT	CASSPQGARQPQHF
TRBD2	TRBV7-3	.	TRBJ2-5	TGTGCCAGCAGCCAGGGACTAGCGGGGGGATTAGAGACCCAGTACTTC	CASSQGLAGGLETQYF
.	TRBV6-1	few	TRBJ1-5	TGTGCCAGCAGTCGGACAGATAGCAATCAGCCCCAGCATTTT	CASSRTDSNQPQHF
.	TRBV5-6	few	TRBJ1-1	TGTGCCAGCAGCTTGGGGGTCGGGGCGGGCACTGAAGCTTTCTTT	CASSLGVGAGTEAFF
.	TRBV29-1	.	TRBJ1-1	TGCAGCGTTGAAGATCCGGGCGGGAGGGCTTTCTTT	CSVEDPGGRAFF
.	TRBV4-1	.	TRBJ2-7	TGCGCCAGCAGCCAAGACCTTTCGAGGGGGTCCCCCTACGAGCAGTACTTC	CASSQDLSRGSPYEQYF
.	TRBV28	.	TRBJ2-3	TGTGCCAGCAGTTCCACAGGGTTCCACACAGATACGCAGTATTTT	CASSSTGFHTDTQYF
.	TRBV4-1	.	TRBJ1-3	TGCGCCAGCAGCCAGGATATTGGACAGTCGTTCTCTGGAAACACCATATATTTT	CASSQDIGQSFSGNTIYF
TRBD1	TRBV19	once	TRBJ1-1	TGTGCCAGTAGTATAACAACAGGGGTCTACACTGAAGCTTTCTTT	CASSITTGVYTEAFF
TRBD1	TRBV2	medium-sized	TRBJ1-5	TGTGCCAGCAGCATGAACAGGGGGGCGGGTCAGCCCCAGCATTTT	CASSMNRGAGQPQHF
.	TRBV5-5	.	TRBJ2-7	TGTGCCAGCAGCTTGGGGCGAGGGCCCTACGAGCAGTACTTC	CASSLGRGPYEQYF